What follows are 21 T cell receptor beta chains derived from one specimen sequenced in a study of cytomegalovirus exposure and HLA in healthy donors. 60 Vbeta and 13 Jbeta primers were used in PCR. Assay used: immunoSEQ multiplex PCR; TCRdb lists only in-frame clones, some missing. Of some 140,000 clones listed, approximately 80% are singletons. The sequenced sample was PBMCs. Receptors were obtained from a man aged 25-45 years in good health and CMV-seronegative.

This clone showed up just a few times. The CDR3 sequence: CASSSGQGRTEAFF. Here the CDR3 DNA reads TGTGCCAGCAGTTCGGGACAGGGGAGGACTGAAGCTTTCTTT. The chain combines TRBV28 with TRBJ1-1; TRBD1 aligns across 10 bases. Germline V gene data show CDR1 as MDHEN and CDR2 as SYDVKM. The CDR3 covers 14 residues. V was pared by 4 bases and J by 5 bases, with 4 bases of the junction left unmatched.

The chain combines TRBV30 with TRBJ1-2; 8 bases agree with TRBD1. Germline assignment: CDR1 GTSNPN and CDR2 SVGIG (reference sequence). After removal of 5 bases from V and 4 bases from J, the junction contained 6 bases not matched to a gene. There are 13 residues in the CDR3. In nucleotides, the CDR3 is TGTGCCTGGGGGGTACAGGGGGGCTATGGCTACACCTTC. Amino acid sequence: CAWGVQGGYGYTF.

The CDR3 sequence: CASSGESQYF. The CDR3 nucleotides are TGTGCCAGCAGCGGGGAGTCCCAGTACTTC. This sequence joins TRBV2 and TRBJ2-4; the D gene is possibly TRBD2 (5 bases). V was cut by 6 bases and J by 13 bases, with 10 bases left in between. The CDR3 loop spans 10 amino acids. In germline, CDR1 is SNHLY, CDR2 FYNNEI.

This sequence joins TRBV11-3 and TRBJ2-5, with 10 positions matching TRBD1. CDR1 is SGHNT, CDR2 YENEEA, per germline. J was trimmed by 2 bases and V by 5 bases; bases with no gene match: 2. CDR3 length: 14 residues. The CDR3 nucleotides are TGTGCCAGCAGCCCGGACAGGGGGCAAGAGACCCAGTACTTC. Its protein is CASSPDRGQETQYF.

The CDR3 here is CASSASSGRLRAGYTF. CDR3 sequence (DNA): TGTGCCAGCAGTGCCTCCTCAGGGAGGTTAAGGGCTGGCTACACCTTC. V and J are TRBV27 and TRBJ1-2, with a possible D match to TRBD1 (5 bases). Trimming removed 5 bases from V and 7 bases from J, with 23 bases in between. The CDR3 contains 16 residues. Germline CDR1 and CDR2: MNHEY and SMNVEV (reference sequence).

The genes are TRBV7-9 and TRBJ2-3, with D perhaps matching TRBD1 (5 bases). V was shortened by 1 base and J by 14 bases, with 16 bases between the two germline ends. Germline CDR1 SEHNR, CDR2 FQNEAQ (reference sequence). CDR3 length: 13 amino acids. CDR3 nucleotides: TGTGCCAGCAGCTTAGATTGGGGCCCTTCATGGTATTTT. Translation: CASSLDWGPSWYF.

This clone was observed a handful of times. The chain has TRBV7-9 and TRBJ2-4, with 8 bases matching TRBD2. The CDR3 extends over 18 amino acids. CDR1 SEHNR and CDR2 FQNEAQ come from the germline V gene (reference sequence). The J segment lost 2 bases and the V segment lost 5 bases, leaving 14 bases of the junction unmatched. The CDR3 loop reads CASSPTSESFFSKNIQYF. As DNA, the CDR3 is TGTGCCAGCAGCCCGACTAGCGAGAGCTTCTTTTCCAAAAACATTCAGTACTTC. The entire variable domain, with the rest obtained from reference TRBV7-9 and TRBJ2-4, is as follows: DTGVSQNPRHKITKRGQNVTFRCDPISEHNRLYWYRQTLGQGPEFLTYFQNEAQLEKSRLLSDRFSAERPKGSFSTLEIQRTEQGDSAMYLCASSPTSESFFSKNIQYFGAGTRLSVL.

This chain uses TRBV28 with TRBJ2-7, with 10 bases lining up with TRBD2. The CDR3 is 15 residues long. V gave up 3 bases and J gave up 2 bases; unmatched junction bases: 4. Germline CDR1 reads MDHEN; CDR2 reads SYDVKM. CDR3 sequence (DNA): TGTGCCAGCAGTTTTGAACTAGCGGGACCCTACGAGCAGTACTTC. Its translation: CASSFELAGPYEQYF. Based on the CDR3 plus reference TRBV28 and TRBJ2-7, the full variable domain is DVKVTQSSRYLVKRTGEKVFLECVQDMDHENMFWYRQDPGLGLRLIYFSYDVKMKEKGDIPEGYSVSREKKERFSLILESASTNQTSMYLCASSFELAGPYEQYFGPGTRLTVT.

This chain connects TRBV6-5 to TRBJ2-5, with TRBD1 identical over 9 bases. The J call may be in error: the DNA end matches TRBJ2-7 better. CDR3 length: 12 residues. The germline CDR1 and CDR2 sequences are MNHEY and SVGAGI. The CDR3: CASRDRVYEQYF. CDR3 coding DNA: TGTGCCAGCCGGGACAGGGTCTACGAGCAGTACTTC.

This chain uses TRBV25-1 with TRBJ1-1; D call uncertain. The germline V and J ends were trimmed by 2 bases and 0 bases, with 4 bases remaining between them. The germline CDR1 and CDR2 sequences are MGHDK and SYGVNS. This CDR3 comprises 13 residues. The DNA of the CDR3 is TGTGCCAGCAGTGAAATCATGAACACTGAAGCTTTCTTT. This gives the protein CASSEIMNTEAFF.

The rearrangement links TRBV5-1 to TRBJ2-7, with D perhaps matching TRBD2 (6 bases). Germline V lookup: CDR1 SGHRS, CDR2 YFSETQ. This CDR3 region has 13 residues. Trimming took 5 bases from V and 4 from J, leaving 13 bases between them. CDR3 residues: CASSDYGGYEQYF. The CDR3 bases are TGCGCCAGCAGTGACTACGGGGGTTACGAGCAGTACTTC.

V is TRBV28 and J is TRBJ2-7; perhaps TRBD2 as D (5 bases). CDR1 is MDHEN, CDR2 SYDVKM, per germline. The CDR3 is 15 residues long. V was pared by 0 bases and J by 0 bases, with 9 bases between. CDR3 sequence reads: CASSLWVGASYEQYF. For the CDR3, the DNA is TGTGCCAGCAGTTTATGGGTGGGAGCCTCCTACGAGCAGTACTTC. The variable domain in full, with the rest retrieved from reference TRBV28 and TRBJ2-7, is DVKVTQSSRYLVKRTGEKVFLECVQDMDHENMFWYRQDPGLGLRLIYFSYDVKMKEKGDIPEGYSVSREKKERFSLILESASTNQTSMYLCASSLWVGASYEQYFGPGTRLTVT.

In the case of this clone: The DNA is left out, because the CDR3 cannot be placed on it with certainty; the CDR3 is given as TCRdb lists it. J is TRBJ2-4 and V is TRBV27; the table names TRBD2, a call not compared with the DNA. Both ends counted, the CDR3 spans 13 residues. Germline V gene data show CDR1 as MNHEY and CDR2 as SMNVEV (reference sequence). This CDR3 is CASSTSLENIQYF.

This rearrangement joins TRBV4-1 to TRBJ1-1; 10 nucleotides agree with TRBD1. The junction had 5 bases not matched to a gene; V was cut back by 1 base and J by 3 bases. Germline V gene lookup returns CDR1 MGHRA and CDR2 YSYEKL. The CDR3 totals 16 residues. The CDR3 nucleotides are TGCGCCAGCAGCCAAGGACAGGGGGCTAGATACACTGAAGCTTTCTTT. Translated, it gives CASSQGQGARYTEAFF.

V usage is TRBV4-1 and J usage is TRBJ2-7; 8 positions agree with TRBD1. V lost 3 bases to trimming and J lost 3 bases; unmatched junction nucleotides: 7. CDR3 size: 15 residues. In germline, CDR1 is MGHRA, CDR2 YSYEKL. CDR3 nucleotides: TGCGCCAGCAGCCATCAAGACAGGGGAGGCTACGAGCAGTACTTC. Translation: CASSHQDRGGYEQYF.

This clone was observed a handful of times. The chain couples TRBV2 to TRBJ2-1; maybe TRBD2 (6 bases). The V gene lost 5 bases and the J gene lost 10 bases, with 18 bases spanning the gap. The CDR3 consists of 14 residues. The germline V gene encodes CDR1 SNHLY and CDR2 FYNNEI. CDR3 sequence (DNA): TGTGCCAGCAGTACCGGAGGGTCCCTCGGCGAGCAGTTCTTC. It codes for CASSTGGSLGEQFF.

The rearrangement uses TRBV20-1 and TRBJ2-1; no reliable D call. The CDR3 has 11 amino acids. Germline lookup yields CDR1 DFQATT and CDR2 SNEGSKA (reference sequence). Trimming stripped 6 bases from V and 3 bases from J, with 6 bases between. CDR3 amino acids: CSAEYYNEQFF. CDR3 DNA sequence: TGCAGTGCAGAGTACTACAATGAGCAGTTCTTC.

The chain joins TRBV30 to TRBJ2-1, with 7 bases identical to TRBD2. The CDR3 spans 15 residues. The germline V gene encodes CDR1 GTSNPN and CDR2 SVGIG (reference sequence). V gave up 1 base and J gave up 3 bases; unmatched junction bases: 6. CDR3 sequence reads: CAWSGGGKFYNEQFF. The CDR3 DNA is TGTGCCTGGAGTGGGGGGGGAAAATTCTACAATGAGCAGTTCTTC.

The rearrangement uses TRBV7-7 and TRBJ2-3; 7 bases fit TRBD2. The trim removed 4 bases at V and 0 bases at J, leaving 4 bases unmatched. The germline V gene has CDR1 SSHAT and CDR2 FNYEAQ (reference sequence). The CDR3 totals 15 residues. CDR3 loop: CASSSGTTSTDTQYF. The CDR3 DNA sequence: TGTGCCAGCAGCTCCGGGACTACCAGCACAGATACGCAGTATTTT.

V usage is TRBV5-1 and J usage is TRBJ1-4; maybe TRBD1 (5 bases). Trimming removed 0 bases from V and 7 bases from J, with 16 bases in between. The CDR3 covers 16 residues. The germline gives CDR1 SGHRS, CDR2 YFSETQ. The CDR3 sequence: CASSLARAGGGEKLFF. For the CDR3, the DNA is TGCGCCAGCAGCTTGGCCAGGGCCGGCGGTGGTGAAAAACTGTTTTTT.

The chain uses TRBV7-9 and TRBJ1-2, with D uncertain. The CDR3 covers 10 residues. The V gene's germline CDR1 is SEHNR and CDR2 FQNEAQ (reference sequence). CDR3 sequence: CSIHGYGYTF. The CDR3 DNA reads as TGTTCCATCCACGGCTATGGCTACACCTTC.